This T cell receptor (beta chain) was sequenced during a study of identifying expanded T cells in peripheral blood. The CDR3 spans 17 residues. Germline CDR1 reads SGHRS; CDR2 reads YFSETQ. The germline V and J ends were trimmed by 0 bases and 3 bases, with 19 bases remaining between them. Sequencing used immunoSEQ multiplex PCR; TCRdb keeps in-frame clones, though not all of them. Among about 83,000 clones, around nine tenths were seen once, and the ten largest hold around 3%. The sequenced sample consisted of blood. The sequence was obtained from a person aged 18-69 years in good health. This chain links TRBV5-1 with TRBJ2-7; the D call may be TRBD1 or TRBD2 (7 bases each). The CDR3 DNA follows: TGCGCCAGCAGCTTGGTGGTTGGGGGGGACAGCCTCTACGAGCAGTACTTC. It codes for CASSLVVGGDSLYEQYF.